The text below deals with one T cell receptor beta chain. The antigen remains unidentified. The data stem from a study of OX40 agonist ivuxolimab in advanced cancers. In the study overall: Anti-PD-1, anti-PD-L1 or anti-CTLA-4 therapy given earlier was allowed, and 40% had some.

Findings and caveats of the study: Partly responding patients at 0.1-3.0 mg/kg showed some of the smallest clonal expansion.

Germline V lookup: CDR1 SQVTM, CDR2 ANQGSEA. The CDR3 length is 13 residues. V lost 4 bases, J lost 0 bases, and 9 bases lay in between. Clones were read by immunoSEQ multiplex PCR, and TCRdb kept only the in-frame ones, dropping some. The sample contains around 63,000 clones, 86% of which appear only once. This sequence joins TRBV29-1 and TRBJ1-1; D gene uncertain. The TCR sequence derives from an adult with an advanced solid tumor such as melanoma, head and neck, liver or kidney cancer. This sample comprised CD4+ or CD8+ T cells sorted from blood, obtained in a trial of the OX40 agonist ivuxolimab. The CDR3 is CSVAVVMNTEAFF. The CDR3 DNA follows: TGCAGCGTTGCGGTGGTTATGAACACTGAAGCTTTCTTT.